This T cell receptor beta chain comes out of a study of OX40 agonist ivuxolimab in advanced cancers. Study as a whole: Ivuxolimab, which patients received intravenously every 2 weeks, was dosed at 0.01 to 10 mg/kg. Anti-PD-1, anti-PD-L1 or anti-CTLA-4 therapy given earlier was allowed, and around 40% had some. Among those enrolled, mean age was around 55 years (range roughly 20 to 85) and 70% to 85% were male.

The CDR3 spans 18 residues. With V trimmed by 1 base and J by 3 bases, 4 bases remained unmatched. Germline V gives CDR1 LNHDA, CDR2 SQIVND (reference sequence). Data came from immunoSEQ multiplex PCR; TCRdb stores just in-frame clones and leaves some out. The table has approximately 22,000 clones, about 86% seen once. Sampling times: baseline, cycle 4 day 1, cycle 7 day 1. V gene TRBV19 combines with J gene TRBJ2-3; 16 bases match TRBD2. The source of this sequence is an adult with an advanced solid tumor such as melanoma, head and neck, liver or kidney cancer. The sample here was CD4+ or CD8+ T cells sorted from blood, taken in a trial of the OX40 agonist ivuxolimab. Here the CDR3 reads CASSIGGLAGGVTDTQYF. CDR3 DNA: TGTGCCAGTAGTATAGGGGGACTAGCGGGAGGGGTGACAGATACGCAGTATTTT.